A selection of T cell receptor beta chains follows, all from one sample in a study of T cell responses to AZD1222 COVID-19 vaccine. Only in-frame clones appear in the TCRdb table, and some are missing; sequencing was by immunoSEQ multiplex PCR. This table holds some 95,000 clones, 85% to 90% found once. This sample comprised peripheral blood, obtained on day 0 of AZD1222 vaccination. These receptors all stem from an adult in good health. Each CDR3 is given with its conserved first and last residue. The D gene is left open where the match is weak. Where a row states a size, it is once, few, many or the class of an expanded clone; other rows omit it.

clone_size | j_call | d_call | v_call | cdr3_nt | cdr3_aa
. | TRBJ1-6 | TRBD1 | TRBV7-2 | TGTGCCAGCAGCTTAATTGTGGGACAGGGTCTTTCACCCCTCCACTTT | CASSLIVGQGLSPLHF
. | TRBJ1-1 | . | TRBV5-4 | TGTGCCAGCAGCTTGGGTGGGAACAGAGCTTTCTTT | CASSLGGNRAFF
. | TRBJ1-1 | . | TRBV25-1 | TGTGCCAGCAGTGAATTGGACTCTTTGAACACTGAAGCTTTCTTT | CASSELDSLNTEAFF
. | TRBJ2-2 | . | TRBV12-3/TRBV12-4 | TGTGCCAGCAGTTCCCACGGGGAGCTGTTTTTT | CASSSHGELFF
. | TRBJ1-2 | TRBD1 | TRBV6-5 | TGTGCCAGCGCTCAACAGGGGGCTACCTATGGCTACACCTTC | CASAQQGATYGYTF
once | TRBJ2-2 | TRBD1 | TRBV6-4 | TGTGCCAGCAGTACCTCGGACAGGGCAGGGACCGGGGAGCTGTTTTTT | CASSTSDRAGTGELFF
. | TRBJ1-1 | . | TRBV4-3 | TGCGCCAGCAGCCAAGATTGGCAGGTCATGAACACTGAAGCTTTCTTT | CASSQDWQVMNTEAFF
. | TRBJ2-5 | . | TRBV12-3/TRBV12-4 | TGTGCCAGCAGGCCCACAGGGACCGAGACCCAGTACTTC | CASRPTGTETQYF
. | TRBJ1-2 | . | TRBV3-1/TRBV3-2 | TGTGCCAGCAGCCTAGGTGGCGGCTACACCTTC | CASSLGGGYTF
. | TRBJ1-2 | . | TRBV2 | TGTGCCAGCAGTGATCGGGGATCCTATGGCTACACCTTC | CASSDRGSYGYTF
once | TRBJ2-1 | . | TRBV9 | TGTGCCAGCAGCGTAGGTAGCGGCCACAATGAGCAGTTCTTC | CASSVGSGHNEQFF
once | TRBJ1-1 | TRBD1 | TRBV5-6 | TGTGCCAGCAGCTTTGGTCTGACAGGGGGAAACACTGAAGCTTTCTTT | CASSFGLTGGNTEAFF
. | TRBJ1-1 | . | TRBV2 | TGTGCCAGCAGTGAAGGGGGATTGAACACTGAAGCTTTCTTT | CASSEGGLNTEAFF
. | TRBJ2-3 | TRBD2 | TRBV5-8 | TGTGCCAGCGTCGTGGGGAGCGGGGGGGCCGAAGATACGCAGTATTTT | CASVVGSGGAEDTQYF
. | TRBJ2-7 | TRBD1 | TRBV4-3 | TGCGCCAGCAGCCAAGCCAGGACAGGGATGCGCGAGCAGTACTTC | CASSQARTGMREQYF
few | TRBJ2-7 | . | TRBV7-9 | TGTGCCAGCAGCTTATCGGCGGGGTTAGGCTACGAGCAGTACTTC | CASSLSAGLGYEQYF
. | TRBJ2-1 | . | TRBV10-3 | TGTGCCATCATGTCAACAGGGTCGAGCTCCTACAATGAGCAGTTCTTC | CAIMSTGSSSYNEQFF
. | TRBJ1-1 | . | TRBV4-1 | TGCGCCAGCAGCCAAGTCCGGAGGATGAACACTGAAGCTTTCTTT | CASSQVRRMNTEAFF
once | TRBJ1-3 | . | TRBV7-2 | TGTGCCAGCAGCCCCCTCTCAAACACCATATATTTT | CASSPLSNTIYF
. | TRBJ1-2 | TRBD1 | TRBV18 | TGTGCCAGCTCACCCCTCACCCGACAGGGAGAGGTCTATGGCTACACCTTC | CASSPLTRQGEVYGYTF
. | TRBJ1-2 | . | TRBV19 | TGTGCCAGTATCACCAGGGAGGGGAGTAACTATGGCTACACCTTC | CASITREGSNYGYTF
. | TRBJ1-2 | . | TRBV11-2 | TGTGCCAGCAGCTCTTTGGGCAGGCGCTCCCTAGGGGACTATGGCTACACCTTC | CASSSLGRRSLGDYGYTF